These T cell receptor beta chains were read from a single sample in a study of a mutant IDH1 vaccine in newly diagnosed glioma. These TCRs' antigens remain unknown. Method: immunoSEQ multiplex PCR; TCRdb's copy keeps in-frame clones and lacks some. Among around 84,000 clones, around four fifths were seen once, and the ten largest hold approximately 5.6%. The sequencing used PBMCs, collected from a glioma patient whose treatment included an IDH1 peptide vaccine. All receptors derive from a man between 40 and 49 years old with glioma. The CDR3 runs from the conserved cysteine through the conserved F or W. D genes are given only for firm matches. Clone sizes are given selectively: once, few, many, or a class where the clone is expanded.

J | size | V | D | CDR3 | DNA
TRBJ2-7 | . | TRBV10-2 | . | CASSSHSYEQYF | TGCGCCAGCAGCAGCCACTCCTACGAGCAGTACTTC
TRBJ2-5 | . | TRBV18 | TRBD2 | CASSLTTSGIETQYF | TGTGCCAGCTCACTAACGACTAGCGGGATAGAGACCCAGTACTTC
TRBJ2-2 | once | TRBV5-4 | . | CASSTLTGELFF | TGTGCCAGCTCCACCCTTACCGGGGAGCTGTTTTTT
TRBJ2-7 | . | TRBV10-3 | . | CAISEWHSSYEQYF | TGTGCCATCAGTGAGTGGCACAGCTCCTACGAGCAGTACTTC
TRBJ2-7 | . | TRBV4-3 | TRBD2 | CASSLASGSSGGSGYEQYF | TGCGCCAGCAGCCTAGCTTCGGGGTCCAGCGGCGGGAGTGGATACGAGCAGTACTTC
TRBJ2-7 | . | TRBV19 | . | CASSINREEQYF | TGTGCCAGTAGCATCAACAGGGAAGAGCAGTACTTC
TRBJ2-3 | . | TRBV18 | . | CASSPVPTRTDTQYF | TGTGCCAGCTCACCAGTCCCAACAAGGACAGATACGCAGTATTTT
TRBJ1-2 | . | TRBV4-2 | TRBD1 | CASSVPGQSYGYTF | TGTGCCAGCAGCGTCCCGGGACAGAGTTATGGCTACACCTTC
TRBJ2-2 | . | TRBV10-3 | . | CAISETLNTGELFF | TGTGCCATCAGTGAGACACTGAACACCGGGGAGCTGTTTTTT
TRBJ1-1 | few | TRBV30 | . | CAWSPSRNTEAFF | TGTGCCTGGAGTCCCTCTCGGAACACTGAAGCTTTCTTT
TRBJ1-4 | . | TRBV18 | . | CASSSGTSGEKLFF | TGTGCCAGCTCATCCGGGACGTCTGGCGAAAAACTGTTTTTT
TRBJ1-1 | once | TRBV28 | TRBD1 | CASSPDREVAFF | TGTGCCAGCAGTCCAGACAGGGAAGTAGCTTTCTTT
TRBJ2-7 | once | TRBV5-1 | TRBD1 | CASSLAGQGVGYEQYF | TGCGCCAGCAGCTTGGCGGGACAGGGGGTAGGATACGAGCAGTACTTC
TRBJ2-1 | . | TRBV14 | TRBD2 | CASSQVSSSGGREQFF | TGTGCCAGCAGCCAAGTTTCGTCTAGCGGGGGCCGGGAGCAGTTCTTC
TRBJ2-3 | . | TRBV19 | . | CASSISTGGESQYF | TGTGCCAGTAGTATTTCTACAGGGGGGGAATCGCAGTATTTT
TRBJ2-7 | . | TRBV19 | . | CASSNPGVREQYF | TGTGCCAGTAGTAACCCAGGGGTACGCGAGCAGTACTTC
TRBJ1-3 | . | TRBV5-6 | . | CASSAGGGTIYF | TGTGCCAGCAGCGCCGGCGGAGGGACCATATATTTT
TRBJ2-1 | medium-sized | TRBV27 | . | CASSVKGNEQFF | TGTGCCAGCTCGGTTAAAGGGAATGAGCAGTTCTTC
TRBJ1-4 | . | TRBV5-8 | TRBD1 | CASSLAVRGHEKLFF | TGTGCCAGCAGCTTGGCCGTCAGGGGGCATGAAAAACTGTTTTTT
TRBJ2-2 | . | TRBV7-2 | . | CASSLPVSGELFF | TGTGCCAGCAGCTTACCTGTATCCGGGGAGCTGTTTTTT
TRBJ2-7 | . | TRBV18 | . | CASSPLGGYEQYF | TGTGCCAGCTCACCATTAGGGGGCTACGAGCAGTACTTC
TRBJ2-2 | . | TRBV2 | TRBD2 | CASRAGGLARNTGELFF | TGTGCCAGCAGGGCGGGGGGACTAGCTAGGAACACCGGGGAGCTGTTTTTT
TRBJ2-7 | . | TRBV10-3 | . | CAISEPPGSYEQYF | TGTGCCATCAGTGAGCCCCCGGGATCCTACGAGCAGTACTTC
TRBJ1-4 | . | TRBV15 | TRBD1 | CATSREQGMGELFF | TGTGCCACCAGCAGAGAACAGGGGATGGGTGAACTGTTTTTT
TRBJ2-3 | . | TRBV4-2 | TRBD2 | CASSQQAGGSGPDTQYF | TGTGCCAGCAGCCAACAAGCGGGGGGCAGTGGGCCAGATACGCAGTATTTT
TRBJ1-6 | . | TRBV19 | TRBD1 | CASSKPTGGDPPLHF | TGTGCCAGTAGTAAGCCTACAGGGGGAGATCCACCCCTCCACTTT
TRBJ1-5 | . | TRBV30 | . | CAWSVGAGNQPQHF | TGTGCCTGGAGTGTGGGGGCAGGTAATCAGCCCCAGCATTTT
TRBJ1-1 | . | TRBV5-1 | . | CASSLVVKSSTEAFF | TGCGCCAGCAGCTTGGTGGTTAAGTCGAGCACTGAAGCTTTCTTT
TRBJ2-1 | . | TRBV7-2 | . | CASSLRVGNHNEQFF | TGTGCCAGCAGCCTTCGGGTCGGGAATCACAATGAGCAGTTCTTC
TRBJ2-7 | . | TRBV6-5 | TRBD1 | CASSSPGQGGREQYF | TGTGCCAGCAGTTCCCCCGGACAGGGGGGGAGGGAGCAGTACTTC
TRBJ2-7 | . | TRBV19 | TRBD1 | CASSIVEGTGRYEQYF | TGTGCCAGTAGTATCGTCGAGGGGACAGGGCGGTACGAGCAGTACTTC
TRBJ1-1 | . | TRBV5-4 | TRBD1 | CASSLVGRGQSEAFF | TGTGCCAGCAGCTTGGTCGGCAGGGGGCAGAGTGAAGCTTTCTTT
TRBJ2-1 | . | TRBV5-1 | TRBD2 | CASSLGGGSYNEQFF | TGCGCCAGCAGCTTGGGCGGGGGGTCCTACAATGAGCAGTTCTTC
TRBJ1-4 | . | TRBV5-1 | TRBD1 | CASSFNRGVEKLFF | TGCGCCAGCAGCTTCAACAGGGGCGTTGAAAAACTGTTTTTT
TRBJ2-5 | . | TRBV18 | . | CASSKAQETQYF | TGTGCCAGCTCAAAGGCACAAGAGACCCAGTACTTC
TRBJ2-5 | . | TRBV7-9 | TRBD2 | CASSPLAGVPQETQYF | TGTGCCAGCAGCCCTCTAGCGGGAGTCCCTCAAGAGACCCAGTACTTC
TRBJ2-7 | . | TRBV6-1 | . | CASSEQGYEQYF | TGTGCCAGCAGTGAACAGGGTTACGAGCAGTACTTC
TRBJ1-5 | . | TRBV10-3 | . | CAIRAAGADSNQPQHF | TGTGCCATCAGAGCAGCCGGGGCCGATAGCAATCAGCCCCAGCATTTT
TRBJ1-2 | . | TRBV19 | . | CASSIVGRVYTF | TGTGCCAGTAGTATAGTGGGGCGAGTCTACACCTTC
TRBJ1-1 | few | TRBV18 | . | CASSPGTEAFF | TGTGCCAGCTCACCCGGGACCGAAGCTTTCTTT
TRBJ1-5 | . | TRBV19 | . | CASSNLDQPQHF | TGTGCCAGTAGTAATTTAGATCAGCCCCAGCATTTT
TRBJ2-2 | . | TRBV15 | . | CATSRQGGTGELFF | TGTGCCACCAGCAGACAGGGTGGTACCGGGGAGCTGTTTTTT
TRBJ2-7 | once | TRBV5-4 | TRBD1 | CASSLGGQEQYF | TGTGCCAGCAGCTTGGGGGGACAGGAGCAGTACTTC
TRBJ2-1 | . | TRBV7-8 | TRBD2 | CASSLTSGRATEQFF | TGTGCCAGCAGCTTGACTAGCGGGAGAGCGACTGAGCAGTTCTTC
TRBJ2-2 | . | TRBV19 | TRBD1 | CASSPRQGDTGELFF | TGTGCCAGTAGTCCCCGGCAGGGGGACACCGGGGAGCTGTTTTTT
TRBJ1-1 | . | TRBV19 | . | CASSISAGEVNTEAFF | TGTGCCAGTAGTATTTCGGCAGGGGAGGTGAACACTGAAGCTTTCTTT
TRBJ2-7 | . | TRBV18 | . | CASSPSPGPYEQYF | TGTGCCAGCTCACCCAGCCCGGGGCCCTACGAGCAGTACTTC
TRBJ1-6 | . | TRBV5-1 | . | CASSLVGDSPLHF | TGCGCCAGCAGCCTGGTGGGGGATTCACCCCTCCACTTT
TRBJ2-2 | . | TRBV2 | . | CASSEGGIDTGELFF | TGTGCCAGCAGTGAAGGAGGTATCGACACCGGGGAGCTGTTTTTT
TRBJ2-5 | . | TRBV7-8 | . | CASSLVLWGGLRQETQYF | TGTGCCAGCAGCTTAGTACTCTGGGGGGGCCTCAGGCAAGAGACCCAGTACTTC
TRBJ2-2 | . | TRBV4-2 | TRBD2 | CASSLRTSGGDANTGELFF | TGTGCCAGCAGCCTCCGGACTAGCGGGGGGGACGCGAACACCGGGGAGCTGTTTTTT
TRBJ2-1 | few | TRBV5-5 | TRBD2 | CASSLGTSGSYNEQFF | TGTGCCAGCAGCTTGGGGACTAGCGGATCCTACAATGAGCAGTTCTTC
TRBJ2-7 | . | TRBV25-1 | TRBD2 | CASSDLLAGYEQYF | TGTGCCAGCAGTGATTTACTAGCGGGCTACGAGCAGTACTTC
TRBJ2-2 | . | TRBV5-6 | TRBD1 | CASSLTGGFTNTGELFF | TGTGCCAGCAGCTTAACAGGGGGCTTCACGAACACCGGGGAGCTGTTTTTT
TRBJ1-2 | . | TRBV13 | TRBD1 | CASSFGDRAYGYTF | TGTGCCAGCAGCTTTGGTGACAGGGCCTATGGCTACACCTTC
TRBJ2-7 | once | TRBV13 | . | CASSPSAHEQYF | TGTGCCAGCAGCCCCAGCGCACACGAGCAGTACTTC
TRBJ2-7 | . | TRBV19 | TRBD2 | CASSIMIAGPYEQYF | TGTGCCAGTAGTATCATGATAGCGGGCCCTTACGAGCAGTACTTC
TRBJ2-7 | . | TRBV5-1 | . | CASSPRGGAVYEQYF | TGCGCCAGCAGCCCCCGTGGGGGGGCCGTCTACGAGCAGTACTTC
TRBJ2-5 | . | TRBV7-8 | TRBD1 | CASSFRGRETQYF | TGTGCCAGCAGCTTCAGGGGGCGGGAGACCCAGTACTTC